These T cell receptor beta chains were read from a single sample in a study of blood T cell repertoires in COVID-19. TCRdb's table, derived via immunoSEQ multiplex PCR, lists solely in-frame clones and lacks some. The sample yields under 65,000 clones, 75% to 90% seen once. Sequenced: peripheral blood. The receptors derive from a man in his 60s with acute or convalescent COVID-19. The CDR3 runs from the conserved cysteine through the conserved F or W. D genes are given only for firm matches. A row's size may be missing; if present it is once, few, many or a size class.

CDR3nt,CDR3aa,j_gene,abundance,d_gene,v_gene
TGTGCCAGCAGCCAAGCTAGCGGGGGGGCCTATGGGGCCTACGAGCAGTACTTC,CASSQASGGAYGAYEQYF,TRBJ2-7,once,TRBD2,TRBV3-1/TRBV3-2
TGTGCCAGCAGCTTAGTTCCTAGCCTTTCATCGGAGTTCTTC,CASSLVPSLSSEFF,TRBJ2-1,NA,NA,TRBV7-2
TGCGCCAGCAGCCAATTCACAGGGGCAGGCTATGGCTACACCTTC,CASSQFTGAGYGYTF,TRBJ1-2,NA,TRBD1,TRBV4-3
TGCGCCAGCAGCTTGGCGTCGGGACAGGGGGCAAATTCACCCCTCCACTTT,CASSLASGQGANSPLHF,TRBJ1-6,NA,TRBD1,TRBV5-1
TGTGCCAGCAGCCAATGGAGTGGAGCCACAGATACGCAGTATTTT,CASSQWSGATDTQYF,TRBJ2-3,NA,NA,TRBV3-1/TRBV3-2
TGTGCCAGCAGCTTAGGGGGGGCTCGGGTGGAAAAACTGTTTTTT,CASSLGGARVEKLFF,TRBJ1-4,NA,NA,TRBV13
TGTGCCAGCAGCTCCTTTAATGAGCAGTTCTTC,CASSSFNEQFF,TRBJ2-1,once,NA,TRBV7-8
TGTGCCAGCAGCCGAGAGGCAGCAAACGTGAACACTGAAGCTTTCTTT,CASSREAANVNTEAFF,TRBJ1-1,NA,NA,TRBV9
TGTGCCAGCAGCCTCCTCCCTCTAGCGGGAGGGCCTTTTCAAGAGACCCAGTACTTC,CASSLLPLAGGPFQETQYF,TRBJ2-5,NA,TRBD2,TRBV4-2
TGTGCCAGCAGCGAAGAGGGGACAGTATCTAACTATGGCTACACCTTC,CASSEEGTVSNYGYTF,TRBJ1-2,NA,TRBD1,TRBV3-1/TRBV3-2
TGTGCCATCAGTGCAACCGGGACAGGGGCCACAGATACGCAGTATTTT,CAISATGTGATDTQYF,TRBJ2-3,NA,TRBD1,TRBV10-3
TGTGCCAGCAGCTTAGGGTGGGGGGGAGGGGGACACTACGAGCAGTACTTC,CASSLGWGGGGHYEQYF,TRBJ2-7,NA,NA,TRBV7-2
TGTGCCAGCAGTTTTAAGAGGCGGGTAGCCGGGGAGCTGTTTTTT,CASSFKRRVAGELFF,TRBJ2-2,NA,NA,TRBV27
TGTGCCAGCAGCTTAGCGGCAGGTGAGACCAACGTCCTGACTTTC,CASSLAAGETNVLTF,TRBJ2-6,NA,NA,TRBV7-6
TGTGCCAGCATTCCGCAAGGGGGGGCCCTGGACGAGCAGTACTTC,CASIPQGGALDEQYF,TRBJ2-7,NA,NA,TRBV2
TGTGCCAGCAGTTTAGAGGGCACAAATAATTCACCCCTCCACTTT,CASSLEGTNNSPLHF,TRBJ1-6,NA,NA,TRBV27
TGTGCCAGCAGACGCGGGACAGGGAACACTGAAGCTTTCTTT,CASRRGTGNTEAFF,TRBJ1-1,NA,TRBD1,TRBV6-5
TGTGCCAGCAGAGCGGCATACTCCTCCTACAATGAGCAGTTCTTC,CASRAAYSSYNEQFF,TRBJ2-1,NA,NA,TRBV27
TGTGCCAGCACCACAGCATCCCTGGACTATGGCTACACCTTC,CASTTASLDYGYTF,TRBJ1-2,NA,NA,TRBV5-6
TGTGCCAGCAGCTTAGTTCCGACGACAGGGGGACGGCAGCCCCAGCATTTT,CASSLVPTTGGRQPQHF,TRBJ1-5,NA,TRBD1,TRBV7-2
TGTGCCAGCAGCGTAGAACAGAAGAACACTGAAGCTTTCTTT,CASSVEQKNTEAFF,TRBJ1-1,NA,NA,TRBV9
TGTGCCAGCAGACCAAGCGGGGGTCAGCAAGAGACCCAGTACTTC,CASRPSGGQQETQYF,TRBJ2-5,NA,TRBD2,TRBV5-5
TGTGCCAGCAGCCCCCGGGACATTGTGGATCAGCCCCAGCATTTT,CASSPRDIVDQPQHF,TRBJ1-5,NA,NA,TRBV7-8
TGTGCCAGCAGAAACTCCGGGACAGGGGTCGAGCAGTACTTC,CASRNSGTGVEQYF,TRBJ2-7,few,TRBD1,TRBV2
TGTGCCAGCAGCTTAGGGCCTAGCGGGGGGGCCATGAGGGATGAGCAGTTCTTC,CASSLGPSGGAMRDEQFF,TRBJ2-1,NA,TRBD2,TRBV7-3
TGCGCCAGCAGCGTCTGGACAGGGCGAAATTCACCCCTCCACTTT,CASSVWTGRNSPLHF,TRBJ1-6,NA,TRBD1,TRBV4-3
TGCGCCAGCAGCGCAACAGGGGTGGCTGGAAACACCATATATTTT,CASSATGVAGNTIYF,TRBJ1-3,NA,TRBD1,TRBV5-1
TGTGCCAGCAGTTTACGTCGGCCAGCGATCACTGAAGCTTTCTTT,CASSLRRPAITEAFF,TRBJ1-1,NA,NA,TRBV27
TGTGCCAGCTCACCCCCCGGGGGGGATAATTCACCCCTCCACTTT,CASSPPGGDNSPLHF,TRBJ1-6,NA,NA,TRBV18
TGTGCCAGCAGTTTAATGGCTCACTCTGGAAACACCATATATTTT,CASSLMAHSGNTIYF,TRBJ1-3,NA,NA,TRBV28
TGTGCCAGCAGTCGGACAGGGAACTATGGCTACACCTTC,CASSRTGNYGYTF,TRBJ1-2,few,TRBD1,TRBV6-5
TGTGCCAGCAGTTCAGGGGGGAGCTCCTACAATGAGCAGTTCTTC,CASSSGGSSYNEQFF,TRBJ2-1,NA,NA,TRBV2
TGTGCCAGCAGCACCCACAGGTTCGGCACTGAAGCTTTCTTT,CASSTHRFGTEAFF,TRBJ1-1,NA,NA,TRBV7-2